These 13 T cell receptor beta chains were sequenced from one sample in a study of blood T cell repertoires in COVID-19. Profiling relied on immunoSEQ multiplex PCR, and the TCRdb table lists in-frame clones only, not all of them. The sample carries around 27,000 clones, just over 85% recorded once. The sequenced material came from peripheral blood. These receptors originate from a human donor in a cohort sampled during active COVID-19.

The gene calls are TRBV30 and TRBJ1-5; a weak D match, TRBD1 (5 bases). This CDR3 comprises 14 residues. Trimming shortened V by 5 bases and J by 2 bases, and 13 bases separated the two germline ends. The germline V gene has CDR1 GTSNPN and CDR2 SVGIG (reference sequence). The CDR3: CAWGAGGGNQPQHF. The CDR3 DNA reads TGTGCCTGGGGTGCGGGAGGGGGCAATCAGCCCCAGCATTTT.

The table lists this clone with a count of one. The rearrangement joins TRBV5-5 to TRBJ1-4; D call uncertain. V lost 3 bases and J 7 bases, leaving 13 bases between the germline ends. The germline V gene has CDR1 SGHKS and CDR2 YYEKEE (reference sequence). This CDR3 region has 14 residues. For the CDR3, the DNA is TGTGCCAGCAGCTCCCCCCGGCGGTTTGAAAAACTGTTTTTT. Translation gives CASSSPRRFEKLFF.

The rearrangement uses TRBV12-3 or TRBV12-4 and TRBJ1-2; D is unresolved. Trimming stripped 1 base from V and 8 bases from J, with 11 bases between. CDR3 length: 13 residues. CDR3 loop: CASSLGASRGYTF. CDR3 nucleotide sequence: TGTGCCAGCAGTTTAGGGGCGAGTAGGGGCTACACCTTC.

The chain uses TRBV9 and TRBJ2-5; TRBD2 matches at 8 bases. Trimming removed 4 bases from V and 5 bases from J; junction bases left unmatched: 13. The CDR3 has 16 residues. CDR1 and CDR2 from the germline V gene are SGDLS and YYNGEE. The CDR3 DNA is TGTGCCAGCAGCCCCCGCTCGGGGGGGATAACGGAGACCCAGTACTTC. Residues: CASSPRSGGITETQYF.

The V gene is TRBV19, the J gene TRBJ2-7; D remains ambiguous. CDR1 and CDR2 (germline): LNHDA, SQIVND (reference sequence). Trimming removed 6 bases from V and 4 bases from J, with 10 bases in between. The CDR3 contains 12 residues. The CDR3 DNA sequence: TGTGCCAGTAGCTCCACATGGTACGAGCAGTACTTC. Protein sequence: CASSSTWYEQYF.

This chain uses TRBV2 with TRBJ1-1, with TRBD1 as a possible D gene (5 bases). CDR1 SNHLY and CDR2 FYNNEI come from the germline V gene. The ends were cut back, 7 bases at V and 4 bases at J, with 16 bases in the middle. The CDR3 spans 14 residues. DNA of the CDR3: TGTGCCAGCACCCCGGGACTCGCGGCCACTGAAGCTTTCTTT. This encodes CASTPGLAATEAFF.

The rearrangement joins TRBV10-1 to TRBJ2-1; TRBD2 matches 9 bases. The CDR3 spans 16 residues. J lost 4 bases, V lost 3 bases, and 7 bases had no gene match. Looked up from germline, CDR1 is WNHNN and CDR2 is SYGVQD (reference sequence). The CDR3 sequence: CASSDVSGGPYNEQFF. The CDR3 DNA sequence: TGCGCCAGCAGTGATGTTAGCGGGGGCCCGTACAATGAGCAGTTCTTC.

The rearrangement joins TRBV29-1 to TRBJ1-2; the D gene is possibly TRBD1 (6 bases). Trimming took off 5 bases at V and 3 bases at J, with 16 bases between the two ends. From germline, CDR1 is SQVTM and CDR2 ANQGSEA. The CDR3 sequence is 14 residues long. This CDR3 reads CSVLMDRPYYGYTF. In DNA, the CDR3 is TGCAGCGTTTTGATGGACAGACCGTACTATGGCTACACCTTC.

This clone appeared once. J is TRBJ2-5 and V is TRBV30, with 7 bases that match TRBD1. From germline, CDR1 is GTSNPN and CDR2 SVGIG (reference sequence). V dropped 5 bases and J dropped 5; count of bases not matched to a gene: 5. The CDR3 totals 12 residues. The CDR3 sequence is CAWSGGGETQYF. The CDR3 DNA sequence: TGTGCCTGGTCAGGGGGTGGGGAGACCCAGTACTTC.

The chain links TRBV30 to TRBJ2-3, with 9 bases aligning to TRBD2. This CDR3 is built from 16 residues. Germline trimming cut 0 bases from V and 3 bases from J; bases unmatched to any gene: 7. Germline CDR1 reads GTSNPN; CDR2 reads SVGIG (reference sequence). This chain's CDR3 is CAWSVHGSGGTDTQYF. The CDR3 DNA follows: TGTGCCTGGAGTGTACATGGTAGCGGGGGTACAGATACGCAGTATTTT.

This rearrangement joins TRBV6-5 to TRBJ2-1; 14 bases align to TRBD2. CDR3 length: 15 amino acids. The V gene's germline CDR1 is MNHEY and CDR2 SVGAGI. With 6 bases clipped from V and 10 bases from J, the junction kept 8 bases outside the gene matches. The CDR3 DNA reads TGTGCCAGCAGACCCCGACTAGCGGGGGGGCGCGAGCAGTTCTTC. Its translation: CASRPRLAGGREQFF.

This chain uses TRBV11-1 with TRBJ2-5, with 8 bases matching TRBD1. Trimming at V came to 5 bases and at J to 2 bases, leaving 4 bases not matched to a gene. The length of the CDR3 is 14 residues. Germline lookup yields CDR1 SGHAT and CDR2 FQDESV (reference sequence). The CDR3 reads CASSPRTGQETQYF. In DNA form, the CDR3 reads TGTGCCAGCAGCCCGCGGACAGGGCAAGAGACCCAGTACTTC. Filled out from reference TRBV11-1 and TRBJ2-5, the complete variable domain reads EAEVAQSPRYKITEKSQAVAFWCDPISGHATLYWYRQILGQGPELLVQFQDESVVDDSQLPKDRFSAERLKGVDSTLKIQPAELGDSAMYLCASSPRTGQETQYFGPGTRLLVL.

The rearrangement uses TRBV16 and TRBJ1-3; D not certain. Trimming removed 4 bases at V and 2 bases at J, with 15 bases between. The V gene's germline CDR1 is KGHSY and CDR2 FQNENV. The CDR3 runs to 16 residues. CDR3 coding DNA: TGTGCCAGCAGCCGGTCAGAAGTCGAAGCTGGAAACACCATATATTTT. Residues: CASSRSEVEAGNTIYF.